A single sample is the source of the 7 T cell receptor beta chains below, sequenced in a study of T cells in Graves' hyperthyroidism and ophthalmopathy. TCR beta CDR3 regions were amplified from RNA transcripts. A set of HTBI primers served as the primers for a first-round RT-PCR of the TCR CDR3. TCRdb re-derived calls from the multiplex PCR reads in MiXCR, one entry per CDR3 protein. The data contain 300,000 to 450,000 distinct CDR3 sequences, around a quarter of them seen just once; the ten biggest clones take up around 70%. Sequenced input: blood. The receptors were gathered from a man aged 50 or older with Graves' hyperthyroidism.

This sequence joins TRBV4-1 and TRBJ2-5, with 9 bases aligning to TRBD1. CDR1 and CDR2 (germline): MGHRA, YSYEKL. Trimming at V came to 4 bases and at J to 5 bases, leaving 2 bases not matched to a gene. The CDR3 has 13 amino acids. The CDR3 DNA follows: TGCGCCAGCAGCCGGGACAGGGTTGAGACCCAGTACTTC. Translating it yields CASSRDRVETQYF.

This clonotype appeared a single time. It may be a read error: a sequence one base away is much more abundant. This rearrangement joins TRBV11-2 to TRBJ2-3; D might be TRBD2 (5 bases). The CDR3 has 12 amino acids. The V end lost 4 bases, the J end lost 11 bases, and 13 bases lay between the germline ends. Germline CDR1 SGHAT, CDR2 FQNNGV. The CDR3 DNA sequence: TGTGCCAGCAGCTCTGAGCGGCAAGAGCAGTATTTT. It encodes CASSSERQEQYF.

The CDR3 DNA sequence: TGTGCCAGCAGCCTGAGAGGGGGGCAAGAGACCCAGTACTTC. Protein: CASSLRGGQETQYF. This sequence joins TRBV3-1 and TRBJ2-5, with D possibly called TRBD1 or TRBD2 (6 bases each). This CDR3 contains 14 residues. CDR1 is LGHDT and CDR2 is YNNKEL in the germline V gene (reference sequence). Trimming pared 4 bases from V and 2 bases from J, leaving 11 bases between.

The V gene is TRBV12-5, the J gene TRBJ2-6, with unresolved D. Germline V lookup: CDR1 LGHNT, CDR2 FRNRAP. The germline V and J ends were trimmed by 6 bases and 0 bases, with 12 bases remaining between them. The CDR3 is made up of 16 amino acids. The DNA for the CDR3 is TGTGCTAGTGGGGTCGGCGTACACTCTGGGGCCAACGTCCTGACTTTC. Protein: CASGVGVHSGANVLTF.

Concerning this clonotype: As the CDR3 is not closed by the conserved phenylalanine or tryptophan, this likely results from a read error. This sequence joins TRBV27 and TRBJ2-1; D possibly corresponds to TRBD1 (7 bases). Between the trimmed V and J ends, which lost 5 bases and 4 bases, there was a span of 12 bases. The CDR3 spans 14 residues. Germline V lookup: CDR1 MNHEY, CDR2 SMNVEV (reference sequence). As DNA, the CDR3 is TGTGCCAGCAGTCCAGGGGGGTTTTACAATGAGCAGTTCTAC. It translates to CASSPGGFYNEQFY.

This clonotype occurred many times. The rearrangement joins TRBV5-1 to TRBJ1-5; D gene ambiguous. This CDR3 is built from 14 residues. CDR1 SGHRS and CDR2 YFSETQ come from the germline V gene. The V and J ends lost 4 bases and 5 bases respectively, with 13 bases between them. The CDR3 coding sequence is TGCGCCAGCAGCCAGGACGGCCGTGATCAGCCCCAGCATTTT. It codes for CASSQDGRDQPQHF.

There are a few counts of this clonotype. This chain joins TRBV6-1 and TRBJ2-7, with D tentatively TRBD2 (5 bases). The CDR3 has 14 amino acids. The germline gives CDR1 MNHNS, CDR2 SASEGT. With 7 bases removed from V and 3 bases from J, the gap between germline ends came to 16 bases. The CDR3 reads CASNNGIVGYEQYF. The CDR3 bases are TGTGCCAGCAATAACGGGATCGTGGGCTACGAGCAGTACTTC.